The T cell receptor beta chain under discussion was sequenced for a study of human T cells and chemical hapten exposure. The CDR3 has 14 amino acids. V lost 1 base, J lost 7 bases, and 12 bases lay in between. Germline-derived CDR1 and CDR2 are KGHSH and LQKENI. This sample's time point: patch test 3, about 24 weeks after DPC sensitization. Treatment denoted: therapeutic diphenylcyclopropenone sensitization with weekly scalp DPC. Total RNA came from unfractionated whole blood. Each CDR3 protein gets one entry after TCRdb re-called the RACE reads with MiXCR. The sample consists of 80,000 to 100,000 distinct CDR3 sequences, 27% of them appearing once. About this clonotype: Its matching antigen is unknown.

Study-wide points: The study found that PT1 expanded TCR counts correlated positively with patch test score.

The V and J genes are TRBV18 and TRBJ2-3, with a possible D match to TRBD2 (6 bases). Source: whole blood, taken in connection with sensitization to the hapten diphenylcyclopropenone (DPC). The TCR comes from a middle-aged man with alopecia areata. Some clones in this sample may be carry-over from other donors' samples. The CDR3 loop reads CASSPQRGKNTQYF. As DNA, the CDR3 is TGTGCCAGCTCACCACAACGGGGGAAGAATACGCAGTATTTT.